These 8 T cell receptor beta chains came from one sample sequenced in a study of Graves' ophthalmopathy and Graves' hyperthyroidism. TCR beta CDR3 amplification used RNA transcripts. The authors performed first-round RT-PCR with HTBI primers and then a second-round multiplex PCR. TCRdb independently ran MiXCR on the multiplex PCR reads; one entry per CDR3 protein. The table lists hundreds of thousands of distinct CDR3 sequences, around a fifth of them singletons, with roughly 3.2% in the top ten. Sample: peripheral blood. The receptors stem from a woman under 30 with stable Graves' hyperthyroidism.

This clonotype was observed at least ten times. The chain couples TRBV27 to TRBJ2-5, with a possible D match to TRBD2 (6 bases). The germline CDR1 and CDR2 sequences are MNHEY and SMNVEV (reference sequence). Trimming cost V 2 bases and J 7 bases, with 17 bases left between them. The CDR3 runs 15 residues. The CDR3 protein is CASSLAGKRGGTQYF. The CDR3 coding sequence is TGTGCCAGCAGTTTAGCGGGGAAAAGAGGTGGGACCCAGTACTTC.

Ten or more counts support this clonotype. The J gene is TRBJ2-2, the V gene TRBV11-2, with D maybe TRBD2 (5 bases). From germline, CDR1 is SGHAT and CDR2 FQNNGV. The CDR3 sequence is 15 residues long. V lost 1 base, J lost 0 bases, and 6 bases lay in between. CDR3 coding DNA: TGTGCCAGCAGCTTAGGAGCGGCGAACACCGGGGAGCTGTTTTTT. This sequence encodes CASSLGAANTGELFF.

This clonotype was seen repeatedly, ten times or more. A single base separates this from a much larger clone, so it may be a read error. This rearrangement joins TRBV6-5 to TRBJ1-1; D is unresolved. Per the germline V gene, CDR1 is MNHEY and CDR2 is SVGAGI. V was cut by 2 bases and J by 5 bases, with 6 bases left in between. This CDR3 contains 12 residues. The CDR3 coding sequence is TGTGCCAGCAGTTACATTCGGACTGAAGCTTTCTTT. Amino acid sequence: CASSYIRTEAFF.

This clonotype was counted many times. The chain combines TRBV6-2 or TRBV6-3 with TRBJ1-5; possibly TRBD1 for D (5 bases). The CDR3 loop spans 14 amino acids. The V gene's germline CDR1 is MNHEY and CDR2 SVGEGT. V was trimmed by 6 bases and J by 2 bases, leaving 11 bases between them. The CDR3 loop reads CASSLQVRNQPQHF. The CDR3 DNA is TGTGCCAGCAGCCTACAGGTCCGCAATCAGCCCCAGCATTTT.

The chain carries TRBV20-1 and TRBJ1-2, with D possibly being TRBD1 (6 bases). This CDR3 region has 11 residues. CDR1 DFQATT and CDR2 SNEGSKA come from the germline V gene (reference sequence). Trimming cost V 5 bases and J 8 bases, with 12 bases left between them. CDR3 in amino acids: CSAPTGGGYTF. DNA of the CDR3: TGCAGTGCTCCGACAGGTGGCGGCTACACCTTC.

This clonotype was recorded at least ten times. The chain links TRBV28 to TRBJ1-2; D is ambiguous. This CDR3 region has 14 residues. The germline V gene encodes CDR1 MDHEN and CDR2 SYDVKM. V was trimmed by 5 bases and J by 7 bases, leaving 17 bases between them. The CDR3 nucleotides are TGTGCCAGCAGTCATAGGCCCAGAGAGGGTGGCTACACCTTC. This encodes CASSHRPREGGYTF.

This clonotype has a count of ten or more. The rearrangement links TRBV5-1 to TRBJ2-7; 11 bases match TRBD2. Germline V gives CDR1 SGHRS, CDR2 YFSETQ. This CDR3 has 15 amino acids. V shed 0 bases, J shed 5 bases, and the junction held 4 bases outside the gene matches. CDR3 in DNA: TGCGCCAGCAGCTTGGGACTAGCGGGACGCAACGAGCAGTACTTC. It is translated as CASSLGLAGRNEQYF.

This clonotype showed up many times. This rearrangement joins TRBV6-1 to TRBJ1-1; 8 bases are shared with TRBD1. The CDR3 totals 15 residues. Germline-derived CDR1 and CDR2 are MNHNS and SASEGT. J gave up 2 bases and V 4 bases, and 6 bases lay outside the gene matches. CDR3 nucleotide sequence: TGTGCCAGCAGTGTTCAGGGGGCTTTCAACACTGAAGCTTTCTTT. This gives the protein CASSVQGAFNTEAFF.